This is a list of T cell receptor beta chains from one sample in a study of identical twins. Using its own MiXCR run on the 5' RACE reads, TCRdb lists one record per CDR3 protein. The table includes under 400,000 distinct CDR3 sequences, 7% to 9.5% detected once. The source material was naive T cells sorted from blood. These receptors were taken from a woman in her fifties or sixties in good health. Each CDR3 is given with its conserved first and last residue. The order of the fields is J gene, clone size, V gene, D gene, CDR3 DNA, CDR3 protein. D genes are given only for firm matches. For some rows the clone size is stated as once, few or many, or as a class when expanded; others skip it.

j_call: TRBJ2-3; clone_size: few; v_call: TRBV19; d_call: TRBD1; cdr3_nt: TGTGCCAGAAACCCTGGGACAGGAGGTTCAGATACGCAGTATTTT; cdr3_aa: CARNPGTGGSDTQYF
j_call: TRBJ2-3; clone_size: NA; v_call: TRBV7-9; d_call: TRBD1; cdr3_nt: TGTGCCAGCAGCCCCGGGGACAGGGGAGGAGATACGCAGTATTTT; cdr3_aa: CASSPGDRGGDTQYF
j_call: TRBJ2-1; clone_size: few; v_call: TRBV3-1; d_call: NA; cdr3_nt: TGTGCCAGCCGCGGGCAGGGTCCTAATGAGCAGTTCTTC; cdr3_aa: CASRGQGPNEQFF
j_call: TRBJ2-7; clone_size: few; v_call: TRBV19; d_call: TRBD2; cdr3_nt: TGTGCCAGTAGTGTCCTAGCGGAGCGCTCCTACGAGCAGTACTTC; cdr3_aa: CASSVLAERSYEQYF
j_call: TRBJ1-5; clone_size: few; v_call: TRBV20-1; d_call: NA; cdr3_nt: TGCAGTGCTATTCTCAATCAGCCCCAGCATTTT; cdr3_aa: CSAILNQPQHF
j_call: TRBJ1-2; clone_size: few; v_call: TRBV6-5; d_call: NA; cdr3_nt: TGTGCCAGCCGGGGTCTTGGCTACACCTTC; cdr3_aa: CASRGLGYTF
j_call: TRBJ2-6; clone_size: NA; v_call: TRBV11-2; d_call: NA; cdr3_nt: TGTGCCAGCAGCTTAGGACAGGATCTCTCTGGGGCCAACGTCCTGACTTTC; cdr3_aa: CASSLGQDLSGANVLTF
j_call: TRBJ1-1; clone_size: NA; v_call: TRBV6-5; d_call: NA; cdr3_nt: TGTGCCAGCTGTTACCTAATACGGCCCGGGCAGGGCACTGAAGCTTTCTTT; cdr3_aa: CASCYLIRPGQGTEAFF
j_call: TRBJ2-3; clone_size: many; v_call: TRBV27; d_call: NA; cdr3_nt: TGTGCCAGCAGTATAGGGGGTACAGATACGCAGTATTTT; cdr3_aa: CASSIGGTDTQYF
j_call: TRBJ2-1; clone_size: NA; v_call: TRBV10-2; d_call: NA; cdr3_nt: TGCGCCAGCAGTGCGGTTTTGGCGGAGCGTTTCAATGAGCAGTTCTTC; cdr3_aa: CASSAVLAERFNEQFF
j_call: TRBJ1-1; clone_size: NA; v_call: TRBV20-1; d_call: NA; cdr3_nt: TGCAGTGCTAGAGAAATGCTAAGGGGTTGGAACACTGAAGCTTTCTTT; cdr3_aa: CSAREMLRGWNTEAFF
j_call: TRBJ2-5; clone_size: NA; v_call: TRBV11-2; d_call: TRBD1; cdr3_nt: TGTGCCAGCAGCTTAGTGAGGGACAGGGGGTCAAGAGGGACCCAGTACTTC; cdr3_aa: CASSLVRDRGSRGTQYF
j_call: TRBJ2-1; clone_size: NA; v_call: TRBV29-1; d_call: TRBD2; cdr3_nt: TGCAGCGTTGGGGCGGGAGGCTCCCGTGAGCAGTTCTTC; cdr3_aa: CSVGAGGSREQFF
j_call: TRBJ2-2; clone_size: few; v_call: TRBV20-1; d_call: TRBD2; cdr3_nt: TGCAGTGCTAGGATTGGGACTAGCGGCGGGGAGCTGTTTTTT; cdr3_aa: CSARIGTSGGELFF